What follows describes a single T cell receptor beta chain. The data originate from a study of blood T cell repertoires in COVID-19. As for the study in general: COVID-19 samples, acute and convalescent, were from the United States, Italy and Spain. The cDNA or gDNA used as material had been derived from T cells, B-cell-depleted T cells, or PBMCs.

Sequenced by immunoSEQ multiplex PCR; TCRdb stores in-frame clones only, minus some. The sample lists about 210,000 clones; roughly 82% were seen once. The germline V gene has CDR1 SGHKS and CDR2 YYEKEE (reference sequence). The V and J ends lost 0 bases and 3 bases respectively, with 7 bases between them. The CDR3 is made up of 13 amino acids. The chain employs TRBV5-5 and TRBJ2-7; D uncertain. Sequencing input: peripheral blood. This receptor was obtained from a man aged 35-49 years who had recovered from COVID-19. CDR3 nucleotide sequence: TGTGCCAGCAGCTTGGATCGTTACTACGAGCAGTACTTC. Translated, it gives CASSLDRYYEQYF.